A selection of T cell receptor beta chains follows, all from one sample in a study of blood T cell repertoires in COVID-19. Assay: immunoSEQ multiplex PCR; the TCRdb copy retains only in-frame clones and omits some. Among around 200,000 clones listed, about 85% were seen once. Source material: PBMCs or T cells enriched from blood (not recorded which). Every receptor here comes from a man aged 40-55 years who had recovered from COVID-19. CDR3s include the opening cysteine and the closing phenylalanine or tryptophan. The D gene is left open where the match is weak. Rows give clone size only sometimes, using once, few, many, or a class for an expanded clone.

v_call	j_call	clone_size	d_call	cdr3_aa	cdr3_nt
TRBV7-9	TRBJ1-1	NA	NA	CASSLSYTEAFF	TGTGCCAGCAGCCTTAGCTACACTGAAGCTTTCTTT
TRBV24-1	TRBJ2-3	NA	NA	CATSDPDTNTDTQYF	TGTGCCACCAGTGATCCGGACACTAACACAGATACGCAGTATTTT
TRBV13	TRBJ1-2	NA	NA	CASSPPKSTPYYGYTF	TGTGCCAGCAGCCCACCGAAGTCGACACCGTACTATGGCTACACCTTC
TRBV2	TRBJ2-7	once	NA	CASITGIYEQYF	TGTGCCAGCATAACAGGGATCTACGAGCAGTACTTC
TRBV18	TRBJ1-3	once	NA	CASSRTGRGFAGNTIYF	TGTGCCAGCTCGCGGACGGGTCGGGGGTTCGCTGGAAACACCATATATTTT
TRBV11-3	TRBJ1-1	NA	TRBD1	CASIDRENTEAFF	TGTGCCAGCATCGACAGGGAAAACACTGAAGCTTTCTTT
TRBV5-1	TRBJ2-7	NA	TRBD1	CASSIGQGNAYEQYF	TGCGCCAGCAGCATTGGACAGGGGAACGCCTACGAGCAGTACTTC
TRBV29-1	TRBJ2-7	NA	NA	CSVAGVIGGEQYF	TGCAGCGTTGCGGGGGTCATCGGGGGCGAGCAGTACTTC
TRBV4-3	TRBJ1-2	NA	TRBD1	CASSQVTPGTGGYGYTF	TGCGCCAGCAGCCAAGTAACTCCCGGGACAGGGGGCTATGGCTACACCTTC
TRBV5-5	TRBJ2-1	NA	TRBD2	CASSLQAGGWNEQFF	TGTGCCAGCAGCTTGCAGGCGGGAGGGTGGAATGAGCAGTTCTTC
TRBV3-1/TRBV3-2	TRBJ2-7	NA	NA	CASSNYYEQYF	TGTGCCAGCAGCAACTACTACGAGCAGTACTTC
TRBV10-3	TRBJ2-7	NA	TRBD1	CAISLGTGSSYEQYF	TGTGCCATCAGTCTCGGGACAGGGTCTTCCTACGAGCAGTACTTC
TRBV5-1	TRBJ2-7	NA	TRBD2	CASTLAGGPYEQYF	TGCGCCAGCACCCTAGCGGGAGGGCCCTACGAGCAGTACTTC
TRBV21-1	TRBJ2-5	NA	NA	CASSKGNRVRETQYF	TGTGCCAGCAGCAAAGGAAACAGGGTTAGGGAGACCCAGTACTTC
TRBV5-6	TRBJ2-5	NA	TRBD2	CASSLVGLAEETQYF	TGTGCCAGCAGCTTGGTAGGACTAGCGGAAGAGACCCAGTACTTC
TRBV11-2	TRBJ2-7	NA	TRBD2	CASSFKRGALAEQYF	TGTGCCAGCAGCTTTAAGCGGGGAGCCCTTGCGGAGCAGTACTTC
TRBV5-1	TRBJ2-5	once	NA	CASLPGGWPAGAETQYF	TGCGCCAGCCTCCCGGGGGGATGGCCCGCGGGGGCGGAGACCCAGTACTTC
TRBV28	TRBJ1-1	NA	NA	CASRRQLTEAFF	TGTGCCAGCAGAAGACAGCTCACTGAAGCTTTCTTT
TRBV10-3	TRBJ1-2	NA	NA	CAITGGDYGYTF	TGTGCCATCACTGGGGGCGACTATGGCTACACCTTC
TRBV25-1	TRBJ2-1	NA	TRBD2	CASKHPGGSYNEQFF	TGTGCCAGCAAACACCCGGGAGGGTCCTACAATGAGCAGTTCTTC
TRBV27	TRBJ1-2	NA	NA	CASTFGLYRATNYGYTF	TGTGCCAGCACTTTCGGTCTGTACAGGGCTACAAACTATGGCTACACCTTC
TRBV21-1	TRBJ1-1	once	NA	CASSREFLNTEAFF	TGTGCCAGCAGCAGGGAGTTCTTGAACACTGAAGCTTTCTTT
TRBV5-1	TRBJ2-5	NA	NA	CASSFMREETQYF	TGCGCCAGCAGCTTTATGAGGGAAGAGACCCAGTACTTC
TRBV4-3	TRBJ2-5	NA	NA	CASSLWGQGSETQYF	TGCGCCAGCAGCCTTTGGGGGCAGGGGTCAGAGACCCAGTACTTC
TRBV14	TRBJ2-5	NA	TRBD2	CASSPHSGRRRAQYF	TGTGCCAGCAGCCCCCATAGCGGGAGGCGACGGGCCCAGTACTTC
TRBV3-1/TRBV3-2	TRBJ2-7	NA	TRBD2	CASSLSGSSYEQYF	TGTGCCAGCAGCCTTAGCGGGAGCTCCTACGAGCAGTACTTC
TRBV19	TRBJ1-5	NA	NA	CASSIGAVNNQPQHF	TGTGCCAGTAGTATTGGGGCAGTTAACAATCAGCCCCAGCATTTT
TRBV6-5	TRBJ1-2	NA	TRBD1	CASSALRGRGYTF	TGTGCCAGCTCCGCCCTGAGGGGGCGAGGCTACACCTTC
TRBV29-1	TRBJ2-5	NA	NA	CSVEDLTQGVQETQYF	TGCAGCGTTGAAGATCTTACACAGGGAGTTCAAGAGACCCAGTACTTC
TRBV5-1	TRBJ2-1	once	TRBD1	CASSLRQGVDEQFF	TGCGCCAGCAGCTTGCGACAGGGGGTTGATGAGCAGTTCTTC
TRBV19	TRBJ2-7	NA	TRBD1	CASSRTGTGYEQYF	TGTGCCAGTAGCCGAACCGGGACAGGCTACGAGCAGTACTTC
TRBV18	TRBJ2-7	few	TRBD1	CASSPGQSSSYEQYF	TGTGCCAGCTCACCGGGACAGTCTAGCTCCTACGAGCAGTACTTC
TRBV7-9	TRBJ2-1	NA	NA	CASSPRSRPGNEQFF	TGTGCCAGCAGCCCCCGGAGCCGTCCGGGGAATGAGCAGTTCTTC
TRBV7-2	TRBJ1-5	NA	NA	CASSQNSNQPQHF	TGTGCCAGCAGCCAGAATAGCAATCAGCCCCAGCATTTT
TRBV6-6	TRBJ2-7	NA	TRBD2	CASSRTSGRLEQYF	TGTGCCAGCAGCAGGACTAGCGGGAGACTCGAGCAGTACTTC
TRBV6-5	TRBJ2-7	NA	TRBD1	CASGQAYEQYF	TGTGCCTCTGGACAGGCCTACGAGCAGTACTTC
TRBV7-2	TRBJ2-4	NA	NA	CASSLLGQRNIQYF	TGTGCCAGCAGCTTATTAGGACAACGTAACATTCAGTACTTC
TRBV11-2	TRBJ1-1	NA	NA	CASSSQGWGAGTEAFF	TGTGCCAGCAGCTCCCAAGGATGGGGCGCCGGGACTGAAGCTTTCTTT
TRBV19	TRBJ2-1	NA	NA	CASSIGDYSYNEQFF	TGTGCCAGTAGTATAGGAGACTACTCCTACAATGAGCAGTTCTTC
TRBV5-1	TRBJ2-7	NA	TRBD2	CASSLATGREGFSYEQYF	TGCGCCAGCAGCTTGGCCACAGGGCGGGAGGGATTTTCCTACGAGCAGTACTTC
TRBV13	TRBJ1-1	NA	NA	CASSFTGRNTEAFF	TGTGCCAGCAGCTTTACAGGGAGGAACACTGAAGCTTTCTTT